This passage covers 7 T cell receptor beta chains from one sample sequenced in a study of blood T cell repertoires in COVID-19. TCRdb's copy holds only in-frame clones and misses some; the assay was immunoSEQ multiplex PCR. The sample includes 200,000 to 300,000 clones, 75% to 85% of them seen just once. The sequencing input was peripheral blood. The receptors here all came from a woman aged 65 to 85 with acute or convalescent COVID-19.

J is TRBJ1-2 and V is TRBV3-1 (or the pseudogene TRBV3-2), with D possibly TRBD1 on 5 matching bases. The CDR3 has 13 amino acids. The ends were cut back, 1 base at V and 6 bases at J, with 9 bases in the middle. Germline lookup yields CDR1 LGHDT and CDR2 YNNKEL (reference sequence). The CDR3, as DNA: TGTGCCAGCAGCCAAGCCGGACACGATGGCTACACCTTC. Translated, it gives CASSQAGHDGYTF.

The sample holds a few counts of this clone. The V and J genes are TRBV19 and TRBJ1-1, with 11 bases matching TRBD1. The germline gives CDR1 LNHDA, CDR2 SQIVND (reference sequence). Unmatched junction bases numbered 5, after V lost 3 bases and J lost 5 bases. The CDR3 has 15 amino acids. For the CDR3, the DNA is TGTGCCAGTAGTATTTTGGGACAGGGGGGGACTGAAGCTTTCTTT. Translation: CASSILGQGGTEAFF.

The chain links TRBV27 to TRBJ1-6; TRBD1 matches at 11 bases. The CDR3 is made up of 14 amino acids. Germline V gene data show CDR1 as MNHEY and CDR2 as SMNVEV (reference sequence). The trim removed 6 bases at V and 10 bases at J, leaving 5 bases unmatched. CDR3 DNA: TGTGCCAGCAGCCTGGGGACAGGGGGGTCACCCCTCCACTTT. This gives the protein CASSLGTGGSPLHF.

The CDR3 DNA is TGTGCCATCTCAGGGGGAACCAACTCTGGAAACACCATATATTTT. Amino acids: CAISGGTNSGNTIYF. The chain links TRBV6-5 to TRBJ1-3; 7 nucleotides line up with TRBD1. Germline V CDR1 and CDR2: MNHEY, SVGAGI. The junction had 9 bases not matched to a gene; V was cut back by 10 bases and J by 0 bases. This CDR3 comprises 15 residues.

The chain links TRBV5-6 to TRBJ2-6; TRBD1 aligns across 11 bases. Germline V gene data show CDR1 as SGHDT and CDR2 as YYEEEE. With 4 bases clipped from V and 2 bases from J, the junction kept 8 bases outside the gene matches. The CDR3 is 18 amino acids. Here the CDR3 reads CASSMRGTGGAGANVLTF. CDR3 DNA sequence: TGTGCCAGCAGCATGCGGGGGACAGGGGGTGCTGGGGCCAACGTCCTGACTTTC.

Of note for this clone: The sample contains more than one DNA sequence encoding this CDR3. This chain links TRBV19 with TRBJ1-2; the match to TRBD1 covers 7 bases. V lost 6 bases to trimming and J lost 3 bases; unmatched junction nucleotides: 4. The CDR3 runs 13 residues. Per the germline V gene, CDR1 is LNHDA and CDR2 is SQIVND (reference sequence). DNA of the CDR3: TGTGCCAGTAGGAGGGACAGTTACTATGGCTACACCTTC. It codes for CASRRDSYYGYTF.

V and J are TRBV27 and TRBJ2-7, with TRBD1 identical over 8 bases. Germline CDR1 and CDR2: MNHEY and SMNVEV (reference sequence). The CDR3 loop spans 18 amino acids. After removal of 0 bases from V and 2 bases from J, the junction contained 12 bases not matched to a gene. The CDR3 nucleotides are TGTGCCAGCAGTTTATCCCTACGAGACAGGGGTCCCCCCTACGAGCAGTACTTC. Protein: CASSLSLRDRGPPYEQYF.